This T cell receptor (beta chain) was sequenced for a study of blood T cell repertoires in COVID-19. The protocol was immunoSEQ multiplex PCR, while the TCRdb copy is restricted to in-frame clones and leaves out a portion. The sample records 120,000 to 150,000 clones, 85% to 90% being singletons. This CDR3 comprises 11 residues. Germline lookup yields CDR1 DFQATT and CDR2 SNEGSKA (reference sequence). The clonotype was recovered from a woman in her fifties or sixties with active or convalescent COVID-19. V is TRBV20-1 and J is TRBJ2-7; 8 nucleotides align to TRBD1. Sequences were obtained from peripheral blood. For the CDR3, the DNA is TGCAGCGCACAGGGGGCCTACGAGCAGTACTTC. Translation: CSAQGAYEQYF.